The present TCR beta chain was sequenced within a study of T cell changes during pregnancy in multiple sclerosis. Method: immunoSEQ multiplex PCR; TCRdb's copy keeps in-frame clones and lacks some. The sample lists 20,000 to 25,000 clones; 80% to 90% were seen once. The CDR3 consists of 11 residues. Between the trimmed V and J ends, which lost 7 bases and 4 bases, there was a span of 5 bases. CDR1 SEHNR and CDR2 FQNEAQ come from the germline V gene (reference sequence). The receptor was derived from a female donor in good health, enrolled as a control in a pregnancy study. The chain links TRBV7-9 to TRBJ2-1; D gene unclear. The specimen was CD8+ T cells from peripheral blood mononuclear cells, collected in the first trimester of pregnancy. Here the CDR3 reads CASTRYNEQFF. The CDR3 DNA reads TGTGCCAGCACCAGGTACAATGAGCAGTTCTTC. Full variable domain (rest looked up from reference TRBV7-9 and TRBJ2-1): DTGVSQNPRHKITKRGQNVTFRCDPISEHNRLYWYRQTLGQGPEFLTYFQNEAQLEKSRLLSDRFSAERPKGSFSTLEIQRTEQGDSAMYLCASTRYNEQFFGPGTRLTVL.